The T cell receptor (beta chain) under discussion was sequenced for a study of vaccination and CD4 T cells after COVID-19. Study as a whole: Two of the convalescents were Hispanic, and the group consisted of six males and four females. Sampling post-COVID took place a median around 100 days after diagnosis (range 35 to 161).

Study-wide points: Spike mono-reactivity applied to 304 of 307 vaccine-specific clones detected in convalescent patients.

Treatment reported: approximately nine-day PBMC culture with coronavirus spike peptide pools or control peptides (ViraFEST assay). With the Oncomine TCR Beta short-read assay, DNA from cultured CD4+ T cells was sequenced. TCRdb reprocessed the PCR reads with MiXCR, giving one entry per CDR3 protein. The data hold about 16,000 distinct CDR3 sequences, with 35% observed a single time. Worth noting for this clonotype: The antigen is undetermined.

The CDR3 is made up of 9 amino acids. From germline, CDR1 is SGHTA and CDR2 FQGTGA. Trimming took 9 bases from V and 3 from J, leaving 3 bases between them. The material sequenced was cultured CD4+ T cells from blood. This receptor was identified in a human donor with COVID-19. The chain employs TRBV7-3 and TRBJ2-7, with D hard to call. This chain's CDR3 is CARFYEQYF. DNA for the CDR3: TGTGCCAGGTTCTACGAGCAGTACTTC. The full variable domain, with the rest looked up from reference TRBV7-3 and TRBJ2-7, is GAGVSQTPSNKVTEKGKYVELRCDPISGHTALYWYRQSLGQGPEFLIYFQGTGAADDSGLPNDRFFAVRPEGSVSTLKIQRTERGDSAVYLCARFYEQYFGPGTRLTVT.